This T cell receptor beta chain was sequenced for a study of OX40 agonist ivuxolimab in advanced cancers. Using immunoSEQ multiplex PCR, the repertoire was profiled, and TCRdb retains in-frame clones only, with some absent. This sample has approximately 60,000 clones, with approximately 80% found just once. Trimming left V 1 base short and J 1 base short, with 8 bases between. The CDR3 covers 14 residues. Germline-derived CDR1 and CDR2 are SGHAT and FQDESV (reference sequence). Blood samples were obtained at baseline, cycle 4 day 1, and cycle 7 day 1. The clonotype was recovered from an adult with an advanced solid tumor such as melanoma, head and neck, liver or kidney cancer. The rearrangement uses TRBV11-1 and TRBJ2-7; unclear D gene. This specimen consisted of CD4+ or CD8+ T cells sorted from blood, obtained in a trial of the OX40 agonist ivuxolimab. The CDR3 DNA is TGTGCCAGCAGCTTAGGGCGGAATTCCTACGAGCAGTACTTC. It is translated as CASSLGRNSYEQYF. Looking up the rest from reference TRBV11-1 and TRBJ2-7 gives the full variable domain: EAEVAQSPRYKITEKSQAVAFWCDPISGHATLYWYRQILGQGPELLVQFQDESVVDDSQLPKDRFSAERLKGVDSTLKIQPAELGDSAMYLCASSLGRNSYEQYFGPGTRLTVT.